Listed below are T cell receptor beta chains from one sample, sequenced in a study of T cell changes during pregnancy in multiple sclerosis. Produced via immunoSEQ multiplex PCR; TCRdb's table is partial and in-frame only. The repertoire holds about 70,000 clones, with just over 90% as singletons. The material sequenced was peripheral blood, taken in the second trimester of pregnancy. Receptors were obtained from a female donor in good health, enrolled as a control in a pregnancy study. Each CDR3 is given with its conserved first and last residue. A D gene is named only where the DNA matches it firmly. Not all rows give a size; the values are once, few, many and, for expanded clones, a class.

j_call	clone_size	d_call	v_call	cdr3_aa	cdr3_nt
TRBJ2-3	.	.	TRBV4-3	CASSQGSGGADTQYF	TGCGCCAGCAGCCAAGGAAGCGGTGGAGCAGATACGCAGTATTTT
TRBJ2-2	.	TRBD1	TRBV11-2	CASSLARTGGSPNTGELFF	TGTGCCAGCAGCTTAGCCAGGACAGGGGGCAGTCCGAACACCGGGGAGCTGTTTTTT
TRBJ1-1	.	TRBD1	TRBV11-2	CASSLDVQGAGLTTEAFF	TGTGCCAGCAGCTTAGATGTACAGGGGGCTGGCCTAACCACTGAAGCTTTCTTT
TRBJ2-1	.	TRBD1	TRBV6-1	CASRGQGERGEQFF	TGTGCCAGCAGGGGACAGGGTGAACGCGGTGAGCAGTTCTTC
TRBJ2-7	.	TRBD1	TRBV28	CASQAPGQGSYEQYF	TGTGCCAGTCAAGCGCCGGGACAGGGATCCTACGAGCAGTACTTC
TRBJ2-3	.	TRBD2	TRBV25-1	CASSEYTTSGGYTDTQYF	TGTGCCAGCAGTGAATATACGACTAGCGGGGGGTACACAGATACGCAGTATTTT
TRBJ2-5	once	TRBD2	TRBV13	CAIPGLAGKETQYF	TGTGCCATCCCGGGACTAGCGGGGAAAGAGACCCAGTACTTC
TRBJ2-5	.	TRBD2	TRBV9	CASSRTSGGAGQETQYF	TGTGCCAGCAGCAGAACTAGCGGGGGGGCGGGTCAAGAGACCCAGTACTTC
TRBJ2-6	.	TRBD2	TRBV7-9	CASSPSGGAGANVLTF	TGTGCCAGCAGCCCGTCGGGGGGGGCTGGGGCCAACGTCCTGACTTTC
TRBJ2-7	.	.	TRBV5-4	CASSGADRLLGEQYF	TGTGCCAGCAGCGGGGCCGACAGGCTTTTGGGCGAGCAGTACTTC
TRBJ2-1	.	.	TRBV5-6	CASSLPRDTPGYNEQFF	TGTGCCAGCAGCCTACCCCGGGACACCCCAGGGTACAATGAGCAGTTCTTC
TRBJ2-2	.	.	TRBV7-3	CASSRLGEANTGELFF	TGTGCCAGCAGCCGCCTCGGGGAAGCGAACACCGGGGAGCTGTTTTTT
TRBJ2-2	once	.	TRBV7-3	CASSLTAGAGELFF	TGTGCCAGCAGCTTAACGGCGGGGGCGGGGGAGCTGTTTTTT
TRBJ1-6	.	.	TRBV27	CASSLYGQVNSPLHF	TGTGCCAGCAGTTTATATGGGCAGGTCAATTCACCCCTCCACTTT
TRBJ1-3	.	.	TRBV5-5	CASSLGAGPVGNTIYF	TGTGCCAGCAGCTTGGGGGCAGGGCCCGTCGGGAACACCATATATTTT
TRBJ2-3	.	TRBD2	TRBV4-1	CASSQLGRGVTDTQYF	TGCGCCAGCAGCCAATTGGGGAGGGGCGTTACAGATACGCAGTATTTT
TRBJ1-4	.	TRBD1	TRBV27	CASSLGQGDVGEKLFF	TGTGCCAGCAGTTTGGGACAGGGAGATGTGGGTGAAAAACTGTTTTTT
TRBJ1-1	.	.	TRBV2	CASNEERNTEAFF	TGTGCCAGCAACGAGGAAAGGAACACTGAAGCTTTCTTT
TRBJ1-2	.	TRBD1	TRBV4-3	CASSQDPTGGVYGYTF	TGCGCCAGCAGCCAAGATCCAACAGGGGGCGTCTATGGCTACACCTTC
TRBJ1-2	.	TRBD1	TRBV6-6	CASSYAGTGDGYTF	TGTGCCAGCAGTTACGCCGGGACAGGGGATGGCTACACCTTC
TRBJ2-2	.	.	TRBV2	CASSAEAGGELFF	TGTGCCAGCAGTGCGGAAGCGGGCGGGGAGCTGTTTTTT
TRBJ1-4	.	.	TRBV7-9	CASSLLPGLNEKLFF	TGTGCCAGCAGCTTACTTCCGGGTCTTAATGAAAAACTGTTTTTT
TRBJ2-3	.	TRBD1	TRBV7-8	CASSFENRGLFTDTQYF	TGTGCCAGCAGCTTCGAAAACAGGGGGCTCTTCACAGATACGCAGTATTTT
TRBJ1-5	.	.	TRBV2	CASSVGQLSNQPQHF	TGTGCCAGCAGTGTAGGACAACTTAGCAATCAGCCCCAGCATTTT
TRBJ2-5	.	.	TRBV7-2	CASSFPGYQETQYF	TGTGCCAGCAGCTTTCCGGGTTACCAAGAGACCCAGTACTTC